This TCR beta chain was captured in a study of T cell responses to AZD1222 COVID-19 vaccine. At the level of the study: Pooling covered second doses at about 4 or about 12 weeks. Study-wide findings and caveats: Among the donors, most were white British and more were female, and clonal diversity was possibly underestimated. Just 5 to 7 AZD1222 recipients were seropositive at baseline. The study reported that nearly half of spike-specific TCRs target unmutated variant regions.

The count of this clone is one. Its specificity is not known. The method was immunoSEQ multiplex PCR; TCRdb's version includes in-frame clones alone and lacks a portion of them. The data hold tens of thousands of clones, with 70% to 90% observed a single time. Sequenced material: peripheral blood, taken on day 0 of AZD1222 vaccination. This clonotype was obtained from an adult in good health.

The CDR3 is CASSEEQGANSPLHF. In nucleotides, the CDR3 is TGTGCCAGCAGTGAAGAACAGGGGGCAAATTCACCCCTCCACTTT. The genes are TRBV2 and TRBJ1-6; 9 bases map to TRBD1. Germline trimming cut 1 base from V and 7 bases from J; bases unmatched to any gene: 2. The CDR3 is 15 residues long. Looked up from germline, CDR1 is SNHLY and CDR2 is FYNNEI.